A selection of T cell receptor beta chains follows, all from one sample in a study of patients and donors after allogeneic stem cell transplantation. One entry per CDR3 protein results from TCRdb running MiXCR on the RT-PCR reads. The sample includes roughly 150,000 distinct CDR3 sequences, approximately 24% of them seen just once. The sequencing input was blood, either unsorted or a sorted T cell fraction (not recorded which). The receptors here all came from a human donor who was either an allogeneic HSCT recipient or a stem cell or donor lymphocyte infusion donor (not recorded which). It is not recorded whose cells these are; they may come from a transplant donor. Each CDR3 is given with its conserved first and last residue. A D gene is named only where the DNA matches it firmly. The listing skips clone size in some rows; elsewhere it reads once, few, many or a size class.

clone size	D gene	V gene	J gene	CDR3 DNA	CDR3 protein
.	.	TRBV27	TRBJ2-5	TGTGCCAGCAGTTTAAGGACGGCTCAATACCAGTACTTC	CASSLRTAQYQYF
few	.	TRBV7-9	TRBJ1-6	TGTGCCAGCAGCCCCCCCCAGGGGAATTCACCCCTCCACTTT	CASSPPQGNSPLHF
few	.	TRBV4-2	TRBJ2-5	TGTGCCAGCAGCCAGGAGGGGCCCAAGGGGGAGACCCAGTACTTC	CASSQEGPKGETQYF
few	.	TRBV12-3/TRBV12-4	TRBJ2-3	TGTGCCAGCAGTTTAGGAAGCAGGGGAAGTCGCACAGATACGCAGTATTTT	CASSLGSRGSRTDTQYF
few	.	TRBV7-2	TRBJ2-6	TGTGCCAGCAGCTCCTTACTCTCTGGGGCCAACGTCCTGACTTTC	CASSSLLSGANVLTF
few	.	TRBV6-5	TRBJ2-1	TGTGCCAGCAGTTACTTCCCCGAGGCGAGTAATGAGCAGTTCTTC	CASSYFPEASNEQFF
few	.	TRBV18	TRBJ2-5	TGTGCCAGCTCACGGGACTACCAAGAGACCCAGTACTTC	CASSRDYQETQYF
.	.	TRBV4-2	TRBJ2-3	TGTGCCAGCAGCCAAGAAACCGATACGCAGTATTTT	CASSQETDTQYF
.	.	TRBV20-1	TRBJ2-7	TGCAGTGCTAGACCCGGACAGTCAATCTACGAGCAGTACTTC	CSARPGQSIYEQYF
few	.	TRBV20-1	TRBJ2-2	TGCAGTGCTAGAGATTCGGCCTCGAACACCGGGGAGCTGTTTTTT	CSARDSASNTGELFF
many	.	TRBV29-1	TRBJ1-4	TGCAGCGTGCCTGGATCAACTAATGAAAAACTGTTTTTT	CSVPGSTNEKLFF
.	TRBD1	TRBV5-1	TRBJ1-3	TGCGCCAGCAGCCCGGACAGGGTTGGAAACACCATATATTTT	CASSPDRVGNTIYF
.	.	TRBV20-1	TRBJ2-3	TGCAGTGCTCGCTCCGGGACTCCAAACACAGATACGCAGTATTTT	CSARSGTPNTDTQYF
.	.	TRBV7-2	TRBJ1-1	TGTGCCAGCAGCCTCCTGACAGGGAACACTGAAGCTTTCTTT	CASSLLTGNTEAFF
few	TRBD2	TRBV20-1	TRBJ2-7	TGCAGTGCTAGAGATACTCTACTAGCGGGAGGTTTTTCAAGGCAGTACTTC	CSARDTLLAGGFSRQYF
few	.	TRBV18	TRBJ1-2	TGTGCCAGCTCCTCTAGCGACTATGGCTACACCTTC	CASSSSDYGYTF
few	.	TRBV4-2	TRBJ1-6	TGTGCCAGCAGCCGGTGGACGGACTATAATTCACCCCTCCACTTT	CASSRWTDYNSPLHF
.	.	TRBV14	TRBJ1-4	TGTGCCAGCAGCCAGGAACTGGCCGGTAATGAAAAACTGTTTTTT	CASSQELAGNEKLFF
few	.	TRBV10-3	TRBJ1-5	TGTGCCGTTGGACCGAGCAATCAGCCCCAGCATTTT	CAVGPSNQPQHF
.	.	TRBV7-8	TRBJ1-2	TGTGCCAGCAGCTCGGTCCCGGGGGGCTATGGCTACACCTTC	CASSSVPGGYGYTF
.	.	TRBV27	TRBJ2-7	TGTGCCAGCAGCGGAGAGAGTGAGCAGTACTTC	CASSGESEQYF
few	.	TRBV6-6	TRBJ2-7	TGTGCCAGCAGCCCGAGGGGCAATTACGAGCAGTACTTC	CASSPRGNYEQYF
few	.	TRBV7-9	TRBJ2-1	TGTGCCAGCAGCGGTTCGGAGGCATACAATGAGCAGTTCTTC	CASSGSEAYNEQFF
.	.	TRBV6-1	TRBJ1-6	TGTGCCATTCAGAATAATTCACCCCTCCACTTT	CAIQNNSPLHF
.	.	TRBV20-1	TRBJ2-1	TGCAGTGCTAGAGTAGGGGGCGGGAAGCAGTTCTTC	CSARVGGGKQFF
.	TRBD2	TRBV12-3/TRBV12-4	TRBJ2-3	TGTGCCAGCAACCAAGCGGGAGGGCCAGATACGCAGTATTTT	CASNQAGGPDTQYF
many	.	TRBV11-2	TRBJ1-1	TGTGCCAGCAGCCGGATTAGGGGGAAGTCTGCGAACACTGAAGCTTTCTTT	CASSRIRGKSANTEAFF
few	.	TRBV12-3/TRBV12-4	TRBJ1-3	TGTGCCAGCAGTAGGAGACAGGCGAAGGATTTGGACACCATATATTTT	CASSRRQAKDLDTIYF
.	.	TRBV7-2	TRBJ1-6	TGTGCCAGCAGCTTACGACAGCTTAATTCACCCCTCCACTTT	CASSLRQLNSPLHF
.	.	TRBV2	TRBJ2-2	TGTGCCAGCAGTCAAAACCCTTGGAACACCGGGGAGCTGTTTTTT	CASSQNPWNTGELFF
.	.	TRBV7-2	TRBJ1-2	TGTGCCAGCAGCTTACAGGCCTACTATGGCTACACCTTC	CASSLQAYYGYTF
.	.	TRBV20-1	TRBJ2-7	TGCAGTGCTAAGCTGGTTGTTTACGAGCAGTACTTC	CSAKLVVYEQYF
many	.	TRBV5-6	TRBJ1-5	TGTGCCAGCAGCTTACAAGGGTATACGGATCAGCCCCAGCATTTT	CASSLQGYTDQPQHF
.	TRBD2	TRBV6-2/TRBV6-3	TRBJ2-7	TGTGCCAGCCTCGCTAGCGGGAGGTCCTACGAGCAGTACTTC	CASLASGRSYEQYF
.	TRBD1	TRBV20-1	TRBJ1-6	TGCAGTGCCTGGCCAGGGGGCCAGGGGCATTCACCCCTCCACTTT	CSAWPGGQGHSPLHF
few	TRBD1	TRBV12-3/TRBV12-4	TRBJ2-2	TGTGCCAGCGAACAACAGGGGGCCGGGGAGCTGTTTTTT	CASEQQGAGELFF
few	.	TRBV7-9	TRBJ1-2	TGTGCCAGCAGCTTAGCGCGGGGGTCCAACTATGGCTACACCTTC	CASSLARGSNYGYTF
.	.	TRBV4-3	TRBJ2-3	TGCGCCAGCAGCCAAGAGACGAGCGGTGGCACAGATACGCAGTATTTT	CASSQETSGGTDTQYF
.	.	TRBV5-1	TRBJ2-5	TGCGCCAGCAGCTTGGGCCAGACCCAAGAGACCCAGTACTTC	CASSLGQTQETQYF
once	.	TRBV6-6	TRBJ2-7	TGTGCCAGCAGTTACGGGGACGAGCAGTACTTC	CASSYGDEQYF
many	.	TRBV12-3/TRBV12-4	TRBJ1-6	TGTGCCAGCAGTTTTTCCTTCCAACCCAATAATTCACCCCTCCACTTT	CASSFSFQPNNSPLHF
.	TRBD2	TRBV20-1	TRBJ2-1	TGCAGTGCTTTGACTAGCATCTCCTACAATGAGCAGTTCTTC	CSALTSISYNEQFF
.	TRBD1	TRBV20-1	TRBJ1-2	TGCAGTGCTAGAGGGACAGGCAAACCCTATGGCTACACCTTC	CSARGTGKPYGYTF
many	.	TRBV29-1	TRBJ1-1	TGCAGCGTTCATGACGGTCCCCTAATGAACACTGAAGCTTTCTTT	CSVHDGPLMNTEAFF
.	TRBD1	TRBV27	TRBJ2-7	TGTGCCAGCAGTCCGTGGACAGGCGTTTCCTACGAGCAGTACTTC	CASSPWTGVSYEQYF
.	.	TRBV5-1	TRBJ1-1	TGCGCCAGCAGCTTCTCTACAGGACCTTCGAACACTGAAGCTTTCTTT	CASSFSTGPSNTEAFF
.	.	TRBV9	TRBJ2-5	TGTGCCAGCAGCGTAGCCCCAGGGGAAGAGACCCAGTACTTC	CASSVAPGEETQYF
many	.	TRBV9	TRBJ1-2	TGTGCCAGCAGCGTAGAGGGGCCGGGCCCTCAGGGGATCTATGGCTACACCTTC	CASSVEGPGPQGIYGYTF
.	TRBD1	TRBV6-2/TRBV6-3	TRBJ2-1	TGTGCCAGCAGTTACTCAGGACAGGGAGACCCCAATGAGCAGTTCTTC	CASSYSGQGDPNEQFF
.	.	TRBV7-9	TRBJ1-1	TGTGCCAGCAGCTTAGCGTCAGGGTTGAGCACTGAAGCTTTCTTT	CASSLASGLSTEAFF
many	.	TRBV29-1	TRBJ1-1	TGCAGCGTTGAGGTCCAGGCGAACACTGAAGCTTTCTTT	CSVEVQANTEAFF
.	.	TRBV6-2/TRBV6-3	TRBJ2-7	TGTGCCAGCAGTTACCCCCTCTTTGTGGGAACCTACGAGCAGTACTTC	CASSYPLFVGTYEQYF
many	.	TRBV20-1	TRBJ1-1	TGCAGTGCTAGAGTGGGAGGGTTGAACACTGAAGCTTTCTTT	CSARVGGLNTEAFF
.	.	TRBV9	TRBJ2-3	TGTGCCAGCAGCTCCCCGACAGATACGCAGTATTTT	CASSSPTDTQYF
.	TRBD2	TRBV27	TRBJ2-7	TGTGCCAGCAGTTACCGGACTAGCTACGAGCAGTACTTC	CASSYRTSYEQYF